The entry that follows covers one T cell receptor (beta chain) sequence. Amplified TCR beta CDR3 regions came from RNA transcripts. The TCR CDR3 first-round RT-PCR relied on the HTBI primer set. TCRdb processed the multiplex PCR reads anew with MiXCR; each CDR3 protein has one entry. There are over 500,000 distinct CDR3 sequences in the sample; about 14% occur only once, and approximately 15% lies in the top ten. The sample comes from a study of T cells in Graves' hyperthyroidism and ophthalmopathy. Diagnosis of hyperthyroidism was new in patients aged 18 to 65, and its duration was under 2 months. This CDR3 contains 16 residues. Germline CDR1 SGHTA, CDR2 FQGNSA. After removal of 3 bases from V and 7 bases from J, the junction contained 12 bases not matched to a gene.

The chain uses TRBV7-2 and TRBJ2-5; TRBD2 matches at 9 bases. The sample consisted of blood. This TCR came from a woman in her 40s with Graves' hyperthyroidism. CDR3 sequence (DNA): TGTGCCAGCAGCTTCTGGGCGGGAGGGCCCTTGGGGACCCAGTACTTC. Residues: CASSFWAGGPLGTQYF.